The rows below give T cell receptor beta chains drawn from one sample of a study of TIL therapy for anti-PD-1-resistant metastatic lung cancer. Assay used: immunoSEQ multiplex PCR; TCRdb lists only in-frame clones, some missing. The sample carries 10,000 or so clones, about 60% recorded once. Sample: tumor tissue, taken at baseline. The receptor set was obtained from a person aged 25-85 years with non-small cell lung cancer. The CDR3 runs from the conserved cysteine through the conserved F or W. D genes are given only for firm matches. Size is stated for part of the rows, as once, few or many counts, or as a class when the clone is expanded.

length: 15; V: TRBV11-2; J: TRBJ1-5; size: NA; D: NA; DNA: TGTGCCAGCAGCTTAGAGGGCATCGGCAATCAGCCCCAGCATTTT; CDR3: CASSLEGIGNQPQHF
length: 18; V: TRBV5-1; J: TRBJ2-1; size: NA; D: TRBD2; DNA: TGCGCCAGCAGCTTGGTGGCGAACCGACTAGCGGGACCGAGGGAGCAGTTCTTC; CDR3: CASSLVANRLAGPREQFF
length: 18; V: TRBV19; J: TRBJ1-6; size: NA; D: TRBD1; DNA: TGTGCCAGTAGTATGGGGACAGCGATGGGGTCCTATAATTCACCCCTCCACTTT; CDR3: CASSMGTAMGSYNSPLHF
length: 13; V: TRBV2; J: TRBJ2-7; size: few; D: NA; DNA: TGTGCCACCTCATCGGACTCACAGGACGAGCAGTACTTC; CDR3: CATSSDSQDEQYF
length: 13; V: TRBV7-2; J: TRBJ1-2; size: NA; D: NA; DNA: TGTGCCAGCAGCCCAAATGTCCTCTATGGCTACACCTTC; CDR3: CASSPNVLYGYTF
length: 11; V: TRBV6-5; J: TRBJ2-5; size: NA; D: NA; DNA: TGTGCCAGCATGCGAGGGCAGGAGCAGTACTTC; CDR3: CASMRGQEQYF
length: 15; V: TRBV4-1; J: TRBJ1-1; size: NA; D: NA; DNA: TGCGCCAGCAGCCAAAACCTATACAGGGACACTGAAGCTTTCTTT; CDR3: CASSQNLYRDTEAFF
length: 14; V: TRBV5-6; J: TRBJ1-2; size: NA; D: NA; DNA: TGTGCCAGCAGCTTGCGTTCAGGGGTATATGGCTACACCTTC; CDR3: CASSLRSGVYGYTF
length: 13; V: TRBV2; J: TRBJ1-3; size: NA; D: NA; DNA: TGTGCCAGCAGTGACGGTAGGGGAAACACCATATATTTT; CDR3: CASSDGRGNTIYF
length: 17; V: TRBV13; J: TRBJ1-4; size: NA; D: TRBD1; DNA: TGTGCCAGCAGCTTGGGGTCGCAGGGGGCAGCTAATGAAAAACTGTTTTTT; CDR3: CASSLGSQGAANEKLFF
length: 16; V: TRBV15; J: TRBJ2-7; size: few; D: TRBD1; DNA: TGTGCCACCAGCAGGGGGACCGGGACAGGGGCGCACGAGCAGTACTTC; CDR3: CATSRGTGTGAHEQYF
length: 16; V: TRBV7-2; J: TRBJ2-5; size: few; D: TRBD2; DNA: TGTGCCAGCAGCCTAAGGGTAGCGGGGGGACAAGAGACCCAGTACTTC; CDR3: CASSLRVAGGQETQYF
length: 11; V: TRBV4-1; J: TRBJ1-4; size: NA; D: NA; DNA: TGCGCCAGCAGGCTAGGGGAAAAACTGTTTTTT; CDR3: CASRLGEKLFF
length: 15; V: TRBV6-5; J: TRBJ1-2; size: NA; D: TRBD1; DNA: TGTGCCAGCAGTTACTCCCCTACAGGGGGCTATGGCTACACCTTC; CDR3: CASSYSPTGGYGYTF
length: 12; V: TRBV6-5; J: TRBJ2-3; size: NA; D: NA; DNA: TGTGCCAGCAGCCGCCGACCAGATACGCAGTATTTT; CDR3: CASSRRPDTQYF
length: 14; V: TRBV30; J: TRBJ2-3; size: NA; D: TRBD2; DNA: TGTGCCTGGAGTAGGGCGGGAGGATTAGATACGCAGTATTTT; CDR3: CAWSRAGGLDTQYF
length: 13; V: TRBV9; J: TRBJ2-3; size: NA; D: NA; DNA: TGTGCCAGCAGCGCACATGTAGGATATACGCAGTATTTT; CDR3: CASSAHVGYTQYF
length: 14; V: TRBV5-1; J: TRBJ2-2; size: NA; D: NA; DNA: TGCGCCAGCAGCTTGTCAGGGGTACTCGGGGAGCTGTTTTTT; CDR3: CASSLSGVLGELFF
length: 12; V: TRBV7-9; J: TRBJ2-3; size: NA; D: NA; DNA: TGTGCCAGCTGGGGGGTGTCAGATACGCAGTATTTT; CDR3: CASWGVSDTQYF
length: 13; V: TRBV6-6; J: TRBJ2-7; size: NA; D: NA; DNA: TGTGCCAGCAGCCCTCGGATAGCGAGGGAGCAGTACTTC; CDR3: CASSPRIAREQYF
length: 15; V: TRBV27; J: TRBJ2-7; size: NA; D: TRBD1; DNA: TGTGCCAGCAGTTTGGGGACAGGACCTTCCCACGAGCAGTACTTC; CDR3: CASSLGTGPSHEQYF
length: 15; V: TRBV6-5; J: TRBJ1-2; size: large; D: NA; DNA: TGTGCCAGCAGTTACGCCCTACTAGCGGGTTATGGCTACACCTTC; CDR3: CASSYALLAGYGYTF
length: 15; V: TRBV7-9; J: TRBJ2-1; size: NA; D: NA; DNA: TGTGCCAGCAGCTTAACCGGGACCTTGTACAATGAGCAGTTCTTC; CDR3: CASSLTGTLYNEQFF
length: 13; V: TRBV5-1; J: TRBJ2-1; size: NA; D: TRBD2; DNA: TGCGCCAGCAACTCGGGACCGGGGGGTGAGCAGTTCTTC; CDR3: CASNSGPGGEQFF
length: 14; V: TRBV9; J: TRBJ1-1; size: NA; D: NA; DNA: TGTGCCAGCAGCGTAGTTGATTCGGGCACTGAAGCTTTCTTT; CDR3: CASSVVDSGTEAFF
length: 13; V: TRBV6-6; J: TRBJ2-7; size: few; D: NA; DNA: TGTGCCAGCAGTTACTTCCTCGGGCGCGAGCAGTACTTC; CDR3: CASSYFLGREQYF
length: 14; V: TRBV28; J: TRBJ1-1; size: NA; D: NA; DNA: TGTGCCAGCAGTTTATTTGGGACGAACACTGAAGCTTTCTTT; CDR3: CASSLFGTNTEAFF
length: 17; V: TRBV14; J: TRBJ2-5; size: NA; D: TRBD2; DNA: TGTGCCAGCAGCCAAGGACAAACTAGCGGGAGAGGGGAGACCCAGTACTTC; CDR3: CASSQGQTSGRGETQYF
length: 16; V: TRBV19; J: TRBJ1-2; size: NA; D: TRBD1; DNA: TGTGCCAGTAGTATCTCGACAGGGGGCTGGTACTATGGCTACACCTTC; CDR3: CASSISTGGWYYGYTF
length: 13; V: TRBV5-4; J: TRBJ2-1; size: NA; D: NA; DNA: TGTGCCAGCAGCTTACGTACAGCCAATGAGCAGTTCTTC; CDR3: CASSLRTANEQFF
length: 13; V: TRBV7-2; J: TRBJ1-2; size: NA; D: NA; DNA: TGTGCCAGCAGCTTTGAAGGACACTATGGCTACACCTTC; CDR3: CASSFEGHYGYTF
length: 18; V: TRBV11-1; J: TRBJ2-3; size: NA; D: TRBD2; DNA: TGTGCCAGCAGCTTACTAGCGGGAGCGGTGATGGGTACAGATACGCAGTATTTT; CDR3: CASSLLAGAVMGTDTQYF